This T cell receptor beta chain was sequenced in a study of blood T cell repertoires in COVID-19. V lost 3 bases to trimming and J lost 3 bases, with 8 bases between them. The CDR3 length is 14 residues. The germline CDR1 and CDR2 sequences are SSHAT and FNYEAQ (reference sequence). The repertoire was sequenced with immunoSEQ multiplex PCR; TCRdb's copy has only in-frame clones and lacks some. The repertoire holds fewer than 350,000 clones, with 88% as singletons. This receptor was obtained from a man aged 18 to 30 with active or convalescent COVID-19. The sample was peripheral blood. The rearrangement uses TRBV7-7 and TRBJ1-4; D uncertain. This CDR3 reads CASSFLGANEKLFF. The CDR3 region has the DNA TGTGCCAGCAGCTTTCTGGGAGCTAATGAAAAACTGTTTTTT. The entire variable domain, with the rest obtained from reference TRBV7-7 and TRBJ1-4, is as follows: GAGVSQSPRYKVTKRGQDVTLRCDPISSHATLYWYQQALGQGPEFLTYFNYEAQPDKSGLPSDRFSAERPEGSISTLTIQRTEQRDSAMYRCASSFLGANEKLFFGSGTQLSVL.